This TCR beta chain came from a study of cytomegalovirus exposure and HLA in healthy donors. Points on this clone: Its cognate antigen is unknown.

Clones were read by immunoSEQ multiplex PCR, and TCRdb kept only the in-frame ones, dropping some. The sample includes about 360,000 clones, 86% of them seen just once. Findings and limits, study-wide: Cytomegalovirus association was listed for 164 TCR beta chains.

Trimming took 3 bases from V and 2 from J; bases not matched to a gene: 4. The CDR3 loop spans 16 amino acids. Germline lookup yields CDR1 SGHVS and CDR2 FQNEAQ. The sequence came from a young woman in good health and CMV-seronegative. The chain has TRBV7-8 and TRBJ2-2, with 9 bases matching TRBD1. The sequenced sample was PBMCs. CDR3 nucleotides: TGTGCCAGCAGCTTCCGGACAGGGGTAAACACCGGGGAGCTGTTTTTT. This sequence encodes CASSFRTGVNTGELFF.